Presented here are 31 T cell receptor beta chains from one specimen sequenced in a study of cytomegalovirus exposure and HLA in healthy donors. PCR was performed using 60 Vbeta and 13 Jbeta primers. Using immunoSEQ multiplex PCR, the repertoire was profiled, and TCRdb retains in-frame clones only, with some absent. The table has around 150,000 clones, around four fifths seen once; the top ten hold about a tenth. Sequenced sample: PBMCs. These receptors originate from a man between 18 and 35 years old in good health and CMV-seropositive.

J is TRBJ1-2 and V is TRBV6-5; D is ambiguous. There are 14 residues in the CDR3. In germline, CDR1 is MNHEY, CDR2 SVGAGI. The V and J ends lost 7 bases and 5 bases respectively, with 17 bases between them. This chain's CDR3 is CASKTTPGSYGYTF. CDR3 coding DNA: TGTGCCAGCAAAACCACGCCAGGAAGTTATGGCTACACCTTC.

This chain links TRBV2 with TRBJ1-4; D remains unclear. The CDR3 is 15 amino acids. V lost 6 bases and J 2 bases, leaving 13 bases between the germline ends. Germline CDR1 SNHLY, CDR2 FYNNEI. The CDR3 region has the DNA TGTGCCAGCAGGGCAACCCCGGGGACTAATGAAAAACTGTTTTTT. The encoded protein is CASRATPGTNEKLFF.

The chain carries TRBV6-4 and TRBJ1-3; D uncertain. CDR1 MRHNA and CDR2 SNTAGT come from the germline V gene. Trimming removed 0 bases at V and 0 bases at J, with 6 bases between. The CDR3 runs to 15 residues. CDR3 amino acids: CASSDSAGSGNTIYF. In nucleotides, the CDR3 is TGTGCCAGCAGTGACTCAGCAGGCTCTGGAAACACCATATATTTT.

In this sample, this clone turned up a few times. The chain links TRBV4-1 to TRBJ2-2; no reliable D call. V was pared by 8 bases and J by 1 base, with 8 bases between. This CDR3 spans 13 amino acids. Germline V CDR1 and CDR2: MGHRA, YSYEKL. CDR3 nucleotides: TGCGCCAGCCGCCCCCTGAACACCGGGGAGCTGTTTTTT. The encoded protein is CASRPLNTGELFF.

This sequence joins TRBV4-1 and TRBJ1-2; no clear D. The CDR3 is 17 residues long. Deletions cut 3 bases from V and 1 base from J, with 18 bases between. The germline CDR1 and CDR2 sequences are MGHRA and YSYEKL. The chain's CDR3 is CASSHLPGQPNNYGYTF. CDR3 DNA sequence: TGCGCCAGCAGCCATCTCCCAGGCCAGCCTAATAACTATGGCTACACCTTC.

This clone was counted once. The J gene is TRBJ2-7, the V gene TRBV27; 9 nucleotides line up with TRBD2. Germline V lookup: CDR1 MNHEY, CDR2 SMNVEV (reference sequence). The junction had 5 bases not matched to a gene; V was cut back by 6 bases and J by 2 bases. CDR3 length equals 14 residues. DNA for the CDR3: TGTGCCAGCAGCTATAGCGGGGGAACCTACGAGCAGTACTTC. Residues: CASSYSGGTYEQYF.

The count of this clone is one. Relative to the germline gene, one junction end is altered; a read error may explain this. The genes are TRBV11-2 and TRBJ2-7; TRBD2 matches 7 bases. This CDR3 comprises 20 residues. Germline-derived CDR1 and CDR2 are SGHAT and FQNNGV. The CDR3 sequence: CASSIDHLAGTTNKGYEQYF. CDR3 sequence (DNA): TGTGCCAGCAGCATAGACCACCTGGCCGGGACTACGAATAAGGGGTACGAGCAGTACTTC.

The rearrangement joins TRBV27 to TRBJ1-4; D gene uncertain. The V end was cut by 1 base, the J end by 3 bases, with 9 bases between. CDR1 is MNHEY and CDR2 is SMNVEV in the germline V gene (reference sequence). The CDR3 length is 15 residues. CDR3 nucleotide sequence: TGTGCCAGCAGTTTATTTTTTCAGTCTAATGAAAAACTGTTTTTT. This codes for CASSLFFQSNEKLFF.

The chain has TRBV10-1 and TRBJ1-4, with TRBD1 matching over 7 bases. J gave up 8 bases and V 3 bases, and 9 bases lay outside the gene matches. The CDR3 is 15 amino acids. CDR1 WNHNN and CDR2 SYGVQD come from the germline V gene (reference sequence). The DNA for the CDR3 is TGCGCCAGCAGTGACCGGATGGGGACAGCGGAAAAACTGTTTTTT. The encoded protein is CASSDRMGTAEKLFF.

The chain's CDR3 is CASSLLAGGPLEQFF. In nucleotides, the CDR3 is TGTGCCAGCAGCTTACTAGCGGGAGGTCCCCTTGAGCAGTTCTTC. The V gene is TRBV7-6, the J gene TRBJ2-1; TRBD2 matches 11 bases. V shed 2 bases, J shed 9 bases, and the junction held 6 bases outside the gene matches. CDR1 and CDR2 (germline): SGHVS, FNYEAQ. This CDR3 spans 15 amino acids.

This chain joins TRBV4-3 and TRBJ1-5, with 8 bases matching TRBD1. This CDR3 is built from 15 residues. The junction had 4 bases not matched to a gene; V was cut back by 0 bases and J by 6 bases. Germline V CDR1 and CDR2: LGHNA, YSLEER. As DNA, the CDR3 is TGCGCCAGCAGCCAAGACCAGGGGGCGCGTCAGCCCCAGCATTTT. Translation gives CASSQDQGARQPQHF.

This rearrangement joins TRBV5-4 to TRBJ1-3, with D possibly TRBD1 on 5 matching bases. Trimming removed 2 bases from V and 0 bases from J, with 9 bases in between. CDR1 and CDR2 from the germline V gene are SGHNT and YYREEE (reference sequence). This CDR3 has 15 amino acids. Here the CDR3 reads CASSFTGVSGNTIYF. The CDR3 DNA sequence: TGTGCCAGCAGCTTCACAGGCGTCTCTGGAAACACCATATATTTT.

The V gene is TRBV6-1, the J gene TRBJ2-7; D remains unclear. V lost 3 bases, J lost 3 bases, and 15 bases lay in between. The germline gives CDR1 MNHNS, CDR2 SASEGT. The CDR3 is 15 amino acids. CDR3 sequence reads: CASSDLETPSYEQYF. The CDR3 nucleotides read TGTGCCAGCAGTGACCTAGAGACGCCAAGCTACGAGCAGTACTTC.

The CDR3 loop reads CASSPNRQGNTGELFF. The CDR3, as DNA: TGTGCCAGCTCACCAAACCGACAGGGGAACACCGGGGAGCTGTTTTTT. The chain has TRBV18 and TRBJ2-2, with 7 bases identical to TRBD1. V lost 2 bases to trimming and J lost 1 base; unmatched junction nucleotides: 4. The germline V gene encodes CDR1 KGHSH and CDR2 LQKENI. This CDR3 is 16 amino acids long.

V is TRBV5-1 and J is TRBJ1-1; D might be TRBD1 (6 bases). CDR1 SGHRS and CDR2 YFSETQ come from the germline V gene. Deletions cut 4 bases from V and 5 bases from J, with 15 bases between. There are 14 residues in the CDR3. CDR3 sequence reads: CASSPEQGLTEAFF. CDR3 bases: TGCGCCAGCAGCCCGGAACAGGGTTTGACTGAAGCTTTCTTT.

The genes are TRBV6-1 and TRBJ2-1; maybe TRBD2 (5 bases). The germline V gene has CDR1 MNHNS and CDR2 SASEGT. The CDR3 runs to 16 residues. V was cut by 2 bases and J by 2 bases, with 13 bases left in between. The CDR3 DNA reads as TGTGCCAGCAGTGAACCCAGCGGCCAAGCCTACAATGAGCAGTTCTTC. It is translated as CASSEPSGQAYNEQFF.

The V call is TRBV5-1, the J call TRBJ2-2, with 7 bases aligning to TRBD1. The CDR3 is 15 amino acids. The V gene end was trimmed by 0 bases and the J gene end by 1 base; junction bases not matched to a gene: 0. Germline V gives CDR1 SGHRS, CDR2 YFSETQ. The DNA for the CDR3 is TGCGCCAGCAGCTTGGACAGGGGGAACACCGGGGAGCTGTTTTTT. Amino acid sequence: CASSLDRGNTGELFF.

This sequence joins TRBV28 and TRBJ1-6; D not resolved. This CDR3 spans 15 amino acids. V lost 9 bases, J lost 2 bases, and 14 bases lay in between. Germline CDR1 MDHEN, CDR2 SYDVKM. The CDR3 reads CASCTKKTYNSPLHF. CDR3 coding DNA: TGTGCCAGTTGTACAAAAAAGACCTATAATTCACCCCTCCACTTT.

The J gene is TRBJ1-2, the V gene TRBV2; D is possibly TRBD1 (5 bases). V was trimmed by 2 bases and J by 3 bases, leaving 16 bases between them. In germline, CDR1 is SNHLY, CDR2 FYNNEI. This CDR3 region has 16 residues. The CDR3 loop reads CASSEWSRKGDYGYTF. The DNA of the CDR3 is TGTGCCAGCAGTGAATGGTCCCGCAAAGGGGACTATGGCTACACCTTC.

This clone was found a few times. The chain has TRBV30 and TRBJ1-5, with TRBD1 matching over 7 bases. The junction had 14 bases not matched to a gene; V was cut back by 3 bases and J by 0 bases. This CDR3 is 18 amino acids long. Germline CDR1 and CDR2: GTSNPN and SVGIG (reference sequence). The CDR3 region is CAWRPSRGQAHSNQPQHF. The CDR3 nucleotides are TGTGCCTGGAGGCCTTCCCGAGGACAGGCACATAGCAATCAGCCCCAGCATTTT.

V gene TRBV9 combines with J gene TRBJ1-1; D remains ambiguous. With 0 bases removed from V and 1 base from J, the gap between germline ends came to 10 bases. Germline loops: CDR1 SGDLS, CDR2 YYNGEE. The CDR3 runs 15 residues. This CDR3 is CASSVVRGSNTEAFF. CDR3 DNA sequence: TGTGCCAGCAGCGTAGTACGGGGTTCGAACACTGAAGCTTTCTTT.

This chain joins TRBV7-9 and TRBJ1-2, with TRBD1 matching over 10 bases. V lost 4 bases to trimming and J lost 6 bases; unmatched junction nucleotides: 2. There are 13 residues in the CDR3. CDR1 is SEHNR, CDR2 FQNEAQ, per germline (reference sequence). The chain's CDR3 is CASSWGTGDGYTF. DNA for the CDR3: TGTGCCAGCAGCTGGGGGACAGGGGATGGCTACACCTTC.

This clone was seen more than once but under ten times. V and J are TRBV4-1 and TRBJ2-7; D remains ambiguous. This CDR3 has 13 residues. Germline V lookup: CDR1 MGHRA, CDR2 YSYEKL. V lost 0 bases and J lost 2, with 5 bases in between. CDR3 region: CASSQELPYEQYF. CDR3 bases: TGCGCCAGCAGCCAAGAACTCCCCTACGAGCAGTACTTC.

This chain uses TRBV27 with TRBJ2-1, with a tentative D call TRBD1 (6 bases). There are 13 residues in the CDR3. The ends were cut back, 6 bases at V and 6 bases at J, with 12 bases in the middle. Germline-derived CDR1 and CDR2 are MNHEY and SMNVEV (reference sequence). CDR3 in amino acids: CASSNRQVNEQFF. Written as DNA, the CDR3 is TGTGCCAGCAGCAATCGACAGGTCAATGAGCAGTTCTTC.

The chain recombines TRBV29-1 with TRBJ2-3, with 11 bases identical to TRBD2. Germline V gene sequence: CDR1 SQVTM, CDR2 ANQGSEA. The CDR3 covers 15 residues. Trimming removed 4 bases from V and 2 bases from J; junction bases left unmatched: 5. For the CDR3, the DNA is TGCAGCGTTGCCCGACTAGCGGGAACCACAGATACGCAGTATTTT. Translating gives CSVARLAGTTDTQYF.

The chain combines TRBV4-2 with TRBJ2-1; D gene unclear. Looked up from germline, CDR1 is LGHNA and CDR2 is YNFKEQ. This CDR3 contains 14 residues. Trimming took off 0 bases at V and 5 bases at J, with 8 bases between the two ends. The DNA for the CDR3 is TGTGCCAGCAGCCAAGAATATACAGACAATGAGCAGTTCTTC. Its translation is CASSQEYTDNEQFF.

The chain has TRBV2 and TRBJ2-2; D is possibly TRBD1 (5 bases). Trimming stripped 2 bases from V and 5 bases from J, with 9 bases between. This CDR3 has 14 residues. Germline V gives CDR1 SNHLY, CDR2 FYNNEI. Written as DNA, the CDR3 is TGTGCCAGCAGTGAAACAGGCCCGACCGGGGAGCTGTTTTTT. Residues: CASSETGPTGELFF.

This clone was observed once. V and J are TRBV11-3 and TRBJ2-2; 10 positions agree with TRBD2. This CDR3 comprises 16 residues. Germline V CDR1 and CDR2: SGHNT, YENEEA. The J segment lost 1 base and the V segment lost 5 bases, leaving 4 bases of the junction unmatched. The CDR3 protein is CASSRRTSGNTGELFF. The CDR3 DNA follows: TGTGCCAGCAGCCGGCGGACTAGCGGGAACACCGGGGAGCTGTTTTTT.

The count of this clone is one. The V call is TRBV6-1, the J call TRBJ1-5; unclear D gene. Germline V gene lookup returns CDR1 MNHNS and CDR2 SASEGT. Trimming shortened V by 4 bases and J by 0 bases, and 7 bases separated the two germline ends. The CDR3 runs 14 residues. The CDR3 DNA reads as TGTGCCAGCAGTGGAGGGTATAGCAATCAGCCCCAGCATTTT. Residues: CASSGGYSNQPQHF.

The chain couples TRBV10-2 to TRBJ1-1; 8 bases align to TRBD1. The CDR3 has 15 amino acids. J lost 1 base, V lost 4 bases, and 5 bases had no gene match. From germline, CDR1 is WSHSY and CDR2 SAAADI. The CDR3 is CASSGGQGPNTEAFF. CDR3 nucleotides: TGCGCCAGCAGTGGAGGACAGGGTCCGAACACTGAAGCTTTCTTT.

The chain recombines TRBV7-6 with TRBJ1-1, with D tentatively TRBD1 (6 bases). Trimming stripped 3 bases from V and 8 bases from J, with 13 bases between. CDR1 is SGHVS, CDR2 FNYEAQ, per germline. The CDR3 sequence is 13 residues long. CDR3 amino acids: CASSLRRGAEAFF. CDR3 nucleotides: TGTGCCAGCAGCTTGCGACGGGGGGCCGAAGCTTTCTTT.